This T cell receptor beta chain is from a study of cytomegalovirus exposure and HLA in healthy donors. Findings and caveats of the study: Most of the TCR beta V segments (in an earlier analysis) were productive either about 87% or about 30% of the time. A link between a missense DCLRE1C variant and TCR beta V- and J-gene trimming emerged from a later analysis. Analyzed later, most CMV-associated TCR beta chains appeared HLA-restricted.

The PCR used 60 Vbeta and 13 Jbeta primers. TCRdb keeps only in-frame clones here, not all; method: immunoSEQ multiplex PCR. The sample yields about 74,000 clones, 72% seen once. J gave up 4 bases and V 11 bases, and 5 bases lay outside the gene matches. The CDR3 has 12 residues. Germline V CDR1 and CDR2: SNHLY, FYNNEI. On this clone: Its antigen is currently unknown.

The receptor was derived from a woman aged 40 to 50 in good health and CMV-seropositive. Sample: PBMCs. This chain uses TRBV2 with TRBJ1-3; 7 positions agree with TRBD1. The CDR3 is CAGQESGNTIYF. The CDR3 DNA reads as TGTGCCGGACAGGAGTCCGGAAACACCATATATTTT. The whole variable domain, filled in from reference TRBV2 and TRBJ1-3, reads EPEVTQTPSHQVTQMGQEVILRCVPISNHLYFYWYRQILGQKVEFLVSFYNNEISEKSEIFDDQFSVERPDGSNFTLKIRSTKLEDSAMYFCAGQESGNTIYFGEGSWLTVV.